Shown below are 8 T cell receptor beta chains from a single sample sequenced in a study of spatial heterogeneity in lung cancer. General observations from the study: Tumoral mutation counts were tracked by counts of expanded intratumoral alpha and beta TCRs.

No cognate antigen is known for these TCRs. Time point here: sample taken at primary tumor resection. TCRdb called the 5' RACE reads again in MiXCR, with one record for every CDR3 protein. The sample shows some 6,000 distinct CDR3 sequences, around 15% of them seen only once. The sample in question was lung tumor tissue, obtained at surgery. Receptor source: a male donor with early-stage non-small cell lung cancer.

This clonotype qualifies as medium-sized (0.01 to 0.1%). V is TRBV12-3 or TRBV12-4 and J is TRBJ2-1, with 7 bases matching TRBD2. This CDR3 region has 13 residues. J lost 8 bases, V lost 6 bases, and 7 bases had no gene match. The CDR3 DNA follows: TGTGCCAGCAGCCCTAATAGCGGGTATGAGCAGTTCTTC. Encoded protein: CASSPNSGYEQFF.

This clonotype was detected ten times or more. The rearrangement links TRBV6-2 or TRBV6-3 to TRBJ1-6; 8 nucleotides align to TRBD1. V trimming: 5 bases; J trimming: 17 bases; junction bases outside the gene matches: 8. The CDR3 runs to 12 residues. Germline CDR1 is MNHEY and CDR2 is SVGEGT. This CDR3 is CASSNPGQVIHF. The CDR3 region has the DNA TGTGCCAGCAGTAACCCGGGACAGGTGATCCACTTT.

In its sample, this clonotype was seen many times. This chain uses TRBV5-1 with TRBJ2-7; 9 bases line up with TRBD1. Germline V lookup: CDR1 SGHRS, CDR2 YFSETQ. After removal of 8 bases from V and 4 bases from J, the junction contained 4 bases not matched to a gene. The CDR3 totals 12 residues. The CDR3 region is CASTGTGYEQYF. The CDR3 coding sequence is TGCGCCAGTACCGGGACAGGGTACGAGCAGTACTTC.

This clonotype is medium-sized in the sample. The chain recombines TRBV27 with TRBJ2-1, with D perhaps TRBD1 or TRBD2 (5 bases each). Trimming took off 5 bases at V and 1 base at J, with 12 bases between the two ends. The CDR3 is 15 amino acids. Germline V gives CDR1 MNHEY, CDR2 SMNVEV (reference sequence). Here the CDR3 DNA reads TGTGCCAGCAGTCGGGACGGCTCGTCCTACAATGAGCAGTTCTTC. It translates to CASSRDGSSYNEQFF.

This clonotype was seen ten or more times. The chain carries TRBV2 and TRBJ1-5; TRBD1 agrees at 7 bases. In germline, CDR1 is SNHLY, CDR2 FYNNEI. V was pared by 7 bases and J by 3 bases, with 3 bases of the junction left unmatched. The CDR3 contains 13 residues. The CDR3 DNA reads TGTGCCAGCAACGACAGGGTCAATCAGCCCCAGCATTTT. As protein: CASNDRVNQPQHF.

This clonotype is labeled medium-sized (0.01 to 0.1%). The chain recombines TRBV28 with TRBJ2-7, with D perhaps TRBD2 (6 bases). Per the germline V gene, CDR1 is MDHEN and CDR2 is SYDVKM. The CDR3 loop spans 13 amino acids. Trimming cost V 3 bases and J 4 bases, with 10 bases left between them. The CDR3 DNA reads as TGTGCCAGCAGTTTCCCTGGGAGGTACGAGCAGTACTTC. Its protein product is CASSFPGRYEQYF.

The chain carries TRBV29-1 and TRBJ2-5; a possible D gene is TRBD1 (5 bases). CDR1 is SQVTM and CDR2 is ANQGSEA in the germline V gene. This CDR3 is 12 amino acids long. The V and J ends lost 4 bases and 2 bases respectively, with 8 bases between them. CDR3 residues: CSVVPGQETQYF. The CDR3 DNA follows: TGCAGCGTTGTTCCAGGGCAAGAGACCCAGTACTTC.

Many counts were recorded for this clonotype. The gene calls are TRBV20-1 and TRBJ2-6; 10 nucleotides agree with TRBD2. Germline-derived CDR1 and CDR2 are DFQATT and SNEGSKA (reference sequence). Unmatched junction bases numbered 5, after V lost 0 bases and J lost 3 bases. This CDR3 is built from 17 residues. CDR3 nucleotides: TGCAGTGCTAGAGATAGGACTAGCGGAGGTGGGGCCAACGTCCTGACTTTC. This sequence encodes CSARDRTSGGGANVLTF.